The present T cell receptor beta chain was sequenced within a study of vaccination effects on CD4 cells after COVID-19. Study context: Sequencing was preceded by expansion of antigen-specific CD4+ T cells with viral peptide pools in the ViraFEST assay. In culture with 10 IU/ml IL-2 and about 10 ug/ml peptides, PBMC were grown at roughly 2 million per well. Two recovered convalescent patients were sampled 16 days and one week pre-vaccination.

Germline V gene data show CDR1 as DFQATT and CDR2 as SNEGSKA (reference sequence). V was shortened by 4 bases and J by 2 bases, with 11 bases between the two germline ends. The length of the CDR3 is 13 residues. Following a roughly 9-day culture, CD4+ T cells were purified. SARS-CoV-2 infection was confirmed by PCR in the person between March and December 2020. On this clone itself: Its antigen is undetermined.

Profiling relied on immunoSEQ multiplex PCR, and the TCRdb table lists in-frame clones only, not all of them. This table holds about 66,000 clones, approximately 72% found once. The V gene is TRBV20-1, the J gene TRBJ1-2; no clear D gene. This sample comprised CD4+ T cells from PBMCs cultured without peptide, obtained before COVID-19 vaccination. This sequence was found in a human donor who had a prior SARS-CoV-2 infection. DNA for the CDR3: TGCAGTGCTAATGAGGCCCCCAACTATGGCTACACCTTC. Its protein is CSANEAPNYGYTF.